This T cell receptor (beta chain) was captured by sequencing in a study of blood T cell repertoires in COVID-19. Study-wide context: T cells, B-cell-depleted T cells, or PBMCs provided the cDNA or gDNA that served as material.

From germline, CDR1 is SEHNR and CDR2 FQNEAQ (reference sequence). CDR3 length equals 15 residues. Unmatched junction bases numbered 3, after V lost 5 bases and J lost 1 base. This clone was picked up a small number of times. Produced via immunoSEQ multiplex PCR; TCRdb's table is partial and in-frame only. The table has around 300,000 clones, about 87% seen once. This chain joins TRBV7-9 and TRBJ2-3; TRBD1 agrees at 10 bases. Sequenced input: peripheral blood. The source of this sequence is a woman between 45 and 65 years old with COVID-19, enrolled during active disease. The CDR3 DNA is TGTGCCAGCAGCACGGGGACAGGGGGCACAGATACGCAGTATTTT. Its protein is CASSTGTGGTDTQYF.